The clone carrying this TCR beta chain has more than one count but fewer than ten. This record belongs to a study of blood T cells in healthy people across ages. The CDR3 consists of 15 residues. CDR1 and CDR2 (germline): KGHSH, LQKENI. V was cut by 0 bases and J by 0 bases, with 9 bases left in between. Alongside a J-beta primer mix, a sample-barcoded 5' primer served in a second PCR lasting about 7 to 12 cycles. TCRdb independently ran MiXCR on the 5' RACE reads; one entry per CDR3 protein. This table holds 600,000 to 850,000 distinct CDR3 sequences, around 25% found once. The same sample was also studied in work on T cells of mothers and their children. According to that study: When the second PCR was run, its M1S primer added sample barcodes and 2-4 random nucleotides.

The chain combines TRBV18 with TRBJ2-7; weak D call: TRBD2 (6 bases). This clonotype originated in a boy under 18 in good health. Material: blood. The CDR3: CASSPPSGGSYEQYF. DNA of the CDR3: TGTGCCAGCTCACCACCTAGCGGAGGCTCCTACGAGCAGTACTTC.